One sample yielded the 8 T cell receptor beta chains listed below, sequenced in a study of T cells in tumors after PD-1 blockade. Repertoires were generated with immunoSEQ multiplex PCR, while TCRdb's copy carries only in-frame clones and drops some. The table has approximately 48,000 clones, more than 65% seen once. Source: PBMCs, taken before anti-PD-1 treatment. These receptors were obtained from a human donor with basal cell carcinoma.

This clone was found a few times. The chain has TRBV7-9 and TRBJ1-3; perhaps TRBD1 as D (6 bases). The germline V gene has CDR1 SEHNR and CDR2 FQNEAQ (reference sequence). The length of the CDR3 is 14 residues. V was trimmed by 5 bases and J by 4 bases, leaving 12 bases between them. CDR3 nucleotides: TGTGCCAGCAGCAAAACAGGGTTCGGAAACACCATATATTTT. This encodes CASSKTGFGNTIYF.

This clone has a handful of counts. The chain recombines TRBV7-6 with TRBJ1-1; D remains ambiguous. The CDR3 loop spans 13 amino acids. Germline CDR1 and CDR2: SGHVS and FNYEAQ. V was shortened by 4 bases and J by 0 bases, with 6 bases between the two germline ends. Here the CDR3 DNA reads TGTGCCAGCAGCTCGGGGTTGAACACTGAAGCTTTCTTT. It encodes CASSSGLNTEAFF.

J is TRBJ2-2 and V is TRBV7-8, with 8 bases aligning to TRBD2. Germline CDR1 and CDR2: SGHVS and FQNEAQ. CDR3 length equals 17 residues. Trimming took 5 bases from V and 0 from J; bases not matched to a gene: 8. The CDR3: CASSIPGGATNTGELFF. As DNA, the CDR3 is TGTGCCAGCAGCATTCCGGGGGGGGCCACGAACACCGGGGAGCTGTTTTTT.

The J gene is TRBJ2-2, the V gene TRBV5-6, with 8 bases that match TRBD2. CDR3 size: 14 residues. With V trimmed by 6 bases and J by 8 bases, 9 bases remained unmatched. Germline CDR1 SGHDT, CDR2 YYEEEE. CDR3 loop: CASTPSGPGGELFF. For the CDR3, the DNA is TGTGCCAGCACTCCTAGCGGGCCTGGAGGGGAGCTGTTTTTT.

The chain recombines TRBV7-8 with TRBJ2-6, with TRBD2 as a possible D gene (6 bases). This CDR3 is 15 amino acids long. Looked up from germline, CDR1 is SGHVS and CDR2 is FQNEAQ. Trimming shortened V by 7 bases and J by 1 base, and 11 bases separated the two germline ends. CDR3 residues: CASTQEGSGANVLTF. CDR3 nucleotides: TGTGCCAGCACCCAGGAGGGGTCTGGGGCCAACGTCCTGACTTTC.

This clone was detected only once. The CDR3 bases are TGTGCCAGCGTCAGTAGTTGGGGTATGGGTTCCTACGAGCAGTACTTC. It codes for CASVSSWGMGSYEQYF. V gene TRBV28 combines with J gene TRBJ2-7; D remains unclear. CDR1 is MDHEN, CDR2 SYDVKM, per germline. The CDR3 is 16 amino acids. V lost 8 bases, J lost 1 base, and 21 bases lay in between.

This clone was found a few times. The rearrangement uses TRBV5-1 and TRBJ2-5; D is ambiguous. Germline V gene data show CDR1 as SGHRS and CDR2 as YFSETQ. Trimming left V 1 base short and J 5 bases short, with 12 bases between. The length of the CDR3 is 14 residues. The CDR3 nucleotides are TGCGCCAGCAGCTTGTTTCAGCCCGGGGAGACCCAGTACTTC. Protein product: CASSLFQPGETQYF.

This chain joins TRBV5-4 and TRBJ1-4, with no clear D. V was pared by 0 bases and J by 4 bases, with 10 bases between. Germline-derived CDR1 and CDR2 are SGHNT and YYREEE (reference sequence). The CDR3 covers 15 residues. CDR3 in amino acids: CASSLGPANNEKLFF. The CDR3, as DNA: TGTGCCAGCAGCTTGGGTCCTGCGAATAATGAAAAACTGTTTTTT.